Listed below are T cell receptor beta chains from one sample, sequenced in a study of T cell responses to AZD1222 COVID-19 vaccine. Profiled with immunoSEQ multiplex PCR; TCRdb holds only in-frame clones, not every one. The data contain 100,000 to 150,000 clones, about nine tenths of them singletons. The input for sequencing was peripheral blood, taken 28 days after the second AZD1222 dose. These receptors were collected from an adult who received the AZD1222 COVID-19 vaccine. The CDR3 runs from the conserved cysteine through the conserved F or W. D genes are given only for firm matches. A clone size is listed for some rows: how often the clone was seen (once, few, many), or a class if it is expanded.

CDR3 DNA: TGCGCCAGCAGCTTGGGTCAGTCTCTTAACTATGGCTACACCTTC
CDR3 protein: CASSLGQSLNYGYTF
clone size: -
D gene: -
V gene: TRBV5-1
J gene: TRBJ1-2

CDR3 DNA: TGTGCCAGCAGCAAAGAAGGAACAGGGCGGGAGACCCAGTACTTC
CDR3 protein: CASSKEGTGRETQYF
clone size: once
D gene: -
V gene: TRBV21-1
J gene: TRBJ2-5

CDR3 DNA: TGTGCCAGCAGTTTACAGGGGGCCGGTCAGCCCCAGCATTTT
CDR3 protein: CASSLQGAGQPQHF
clone size: once
D gene: TRBD1
V gene: TRBV27
J gene: TRBJ1-5

CDR3 DNA: TGCGCCAGCAGCTTGAATCCGGACAGGGCGACTTCCTATGGCTACACCTTC
CDR3 protein: CASSLNPDRATSYGYTF
clone size: -
D gene: TRBD1
V gene: TRBV5-1
J gene: TRBJ1-2

CDR3 DNA: TGTGCCATCAGTGGAGCGGGAGTTACATATTGGGGCAATGAGCAGTTCTTC
CDR3 protein: CAISGAGVTYWGNEQFF
clone size: -
D gene: TRBD2
V gene: TRBV10-3
J gene: TRBJ2-1

CDR3 DNA: TGTGCCAGCAGTCAACTACTAGTGTACGAGCAGTTCTTC
CDR3 protein: CASSQLLVYEQFF
clone size: -
D gene: -
V gene: TRBV12-3/TRBV12-4
J gene: TRBJ2-1

CDR3 DNA: TGCGCCAGCAGCACGGGGGACAACATCGGGGGAGAGACCCAGTACTTC
CDR3 protein: CASSTGDNIGGETQYF
clone size: -
D gene: -
V gene: TRBV5-1
J gene: TRBJ2-5

CDR3 DNA: TGTGCCAGCAGCCAGGCCCCTAGCAATCAGCCCCAGCATTTT
CDR3 protein: CASSQAPSNQPQHF
clone size: -
D gene: -
V gene: TRBV7-9
J gene: TRBJ1-5

CDR3 DNA: TGTGCCAGTAGTAAAGCTAGCGGGAGCAACAATGAGCAGTTCTTC
CDR3 protein: CASSKASGSNNEQFF
clone size: once
D gene: TRBD2
V gene: TRBV19
J gene: TRBJ2-1

CDR3 DNA: TGTGCCAGCAGTTACTCATGGGTTTCGAGCAATCAGCCCCAGCATTTT
CDR3 protein: CASSYSWVSSNQPQHF
clone size: -
D gene: -
V gene: TRBV6-5
J gene: TRBJ1-5

CDR3 DNA: TGTGCCACCAGTGATAGCGGGACATCAACGGCCATCCATGAGCAGTTCTTC
CDR3 protein: CATSDSGTSTAIHEQFF
clone size: -
D gene: -
V gene: TRBV24-1
J gene: TRBJ2-1

CDR3 DNA: TGTGCCATAAGGACAGGAAGCTCTGGAAACACCATATATTTT
CDR3 protein: CAIRTGSSGNTIYF
clone size: few
D gene: TRBD1
V gene: TRBV7-9
J gene: TRBJ1-3

CDR3 DNA: TGTGCCAGCTCACCTCGCGGCCCCTCGGGGGAAAAACTGTTTTTT
CDR3 protein: CASSPRGPSGEKLFF
clone size: -
D gene: -
V gene: TRBV18
J gene: TRBJ1-4

CDR3 DNA: TGTGCCAGCAGCTTAGCTAGCGCGACAGATACGCAGTATTTT
CDR3 protein: CASSLASATDTQYF
clone size: -
D gene: -
V gene: TRBV7-9
J gene: TRBJ2-3

CDR3 DNA: TGTGCCAGCAGGGCCCTAGGGCAGGGTCCCTACGAGCAGTACTTC
CDR3 protein: CASRALGQGPYEQYF
clone size: -
D gene: -
V gene: TRBV2
J gene: TRBJ2-7

CDR3 DNA: TGTGCCAGCAGTTACGGGGGGCAATATACGCAGTATTTT
CDR3 protein: CASSYGGQYTQYF
clone size: -
D gene: -
V gene: TRBV12-3/TRBV12-4
J gene: TRBJ2-3

CDR3 DNA: TGTGCCTGGACCAGGGCGAGTGGAAACACCATATATTTT
CDR3 protein: CAWTRASGNTIYF
clone size: -
D gene: -
V gene: TRBV30
J gene: TRBJ1-3

CDR3 DNA: TGTGCCATCAGTGAGGGAGGACAGTATCGGGTGGGTTATGGCTACACCTTC
CDR3 protein: CAISEGGQYRVGYGYTF
clone size: -
D gene: -
V gene: TRBV10-3
J gene: TRBJ1-2

CDR3 DNA: TGTGCCAGTAGTATCCCTTACAGTGGGCGTGCCTATGGCTACACCTTC
CDR3 protein: CASSIPYSGRAYGYTF
clone size: -
D gene: -
V gene: TRBV19
J gene: TRBJ1-2

CDR3 DNA: TGTGCCAGCAGTTTAACTAGGATTGGTGAGCAGTTCTTC
CDR3 protein: CASSLTRIGEQFF
clone size: -
D gene: -
V gene: TRBV12-3/TRBV12-4
J gene: TRBJ2-1

CDR3 DNA: TGCGCCAGCAGCCCCGAAGGGGCCTATAATTCACCCCTCCACTTT
CDR3 protein: CASSPEGAYNSPLHF
clone size: -
D gene: -
V gene: TRBV5-1
J gene: TRBJ1-6

CDR3 DNA: TGTGCCAGCAGCTTGTTTAAGCAGAACACTGAAGCTTTCTTT
CDR3 protein: CASSLFKQNTEAFF
clone size: -
D gene: -
V gene: TRBV5-4
J gene: TRBJ1-1

CDR3 DNA: TGTGCCAGCAGGAGACTAGCGGGCTTCTACAATGAGCAGTTCTTC
CDR3 protein: CASRRLAGFYNEQFF
clone size: -
D gene: TRBD2
V gene: TRBV6-5
J gene: TRBJ2-1

CDR3 DNA: TGTGCCACCAGCAGAGAGCGAGCTTGGGACAGGCCTGAAGCTTTCTTT
CDR3 protein: CATSRERAWDRPEAFF
clone size: -
D gene: TRBD1
V gene: TRBV15
J gene: TRBJ1-1

CDR3 DNA: TGTGCCAGCAGCGCCCGACAGACCAAGGGAGAGCAGTTCTTC
CDR3 protein: CASSARQTKGEQFF
clone size: -
D gene: -
V gene: TRBV9
J gene: TRBJ2-1

CDR3 DNA: TGTGCCAGCAGCCCTGGACAGACCTCGGGTACGCAGTATTTT
CDR3 protein: CASSPGQTSGTQYF
clone size: -
D gene: -
V gene: TRBV7-9
J gene: TRBJ2-3

CDR3 DNA: TGTGCCAGCAGCTTGTTGGGGCTCCTCCGAATGGGACAGGGTAACTACACCTTC
CDR3 protein: CASSLLGLLRMGQGNYTF
clone size: few
D gene: TRBD1
V gene: TRBV7-9
J gene: TRBJ1-2

CDR3 DNA: TGTGCCAGCAGCTTGAGACGTCAGCGGGAGATATACGAGCAGTACTTC
CDR3 protein: CASSLRRQREIYEQYF
clone size: once
D gene: TRBD2
V gene: TRBV11-3
J gene: TRBJ2-7

CDR3 DNA: TGTGCCAGCAGCCAAGATGGTTTTTCGGGCGACCAGGGGTATTCACCCCTCCACTTT
CDR3 protein: CASSQDGFSGDQGYSPLHF
clone size: few
D gene: -
V gene: TRBV3-1/TRBV3-2
J gene: TRBJ1-6

CDR3 DNA: TGTGCCATCAGTGAGTCCGCTGCCGGGACTAGCTTTTTC
CDR3 protein: CAISESAAGTSFF
clone size: -
D gene: TRBD2
V gene: TRBV10-3
J gene: TRBJ2-7

CDR3 DNA: TGTGCCAGCAGCTTGGGGACACTCCTCTATGGCTACACCTTC
CDR3 protein: CASSLGTLLYGYTF
clone size: -
D gene: -
V gene: TRBV5-6
J gene: TRBJ1-2

CDR3 DNA: TGTGCCAGCAGAGAGAGCAATGAGCAGTTCTTC
CDR3 protein: CASRESNEQFF
clone size: -
D gene: -
V gene: TRBV7-9
J gene: TRBJ2-1

CDR3 DNA: TGTGCCAGCCTAAAAGAGGGGTCAGAGACCCAGTACTTC
CDR3 protein: CASLKEGSETQYF
clone size: -
D gene: -
V gene: TRBV19
J gene: TRBJ2-5

CDR3 DNA: TGTGCCAGCAGCCCGGGGCTACCAGTAAAATACAATGAGCAGTTCTTC
CDR3 protein: CASSPGLPVKYNEQFF
clone size: -
D gene: -
V gene: TRBV7-6
J gene: TRBJ2-1

CDR3 DNA: TGCACCAGCAGACTAGCGGGAGAGGGCTCCTACAATGAGCAGTTCTTC
CDR3 protein: CTSRLAGEGSYNEQFF
clone size: -
D gene: -
V gene: TRBV1
J gene: TRBJ2-1

CDR3 DNA: TGTGCCAGCAGCCCCCAGACTAGCGGGAGGGTTACCGGGGAGCTGTTTTTT
CDR3 protein: CASSPQTSGRVTGELFF
clone size: -
D gene: TRBD2
V gene: TRBV9
J gene: TRBJ2-2

CDR3 DNA: TGTGCCAGCAGCCAAGCGAGCTCCTACGAGCAGTACTTC
CDR3 protein: CASSQASSYEQYF
clone size: once
D gene: -
V gene: TRBV3-1/TRBV3-2
J gene: TRBJ2-7

CDR3 DNA: TGTGCCATTGGGACAGGGGAGCCAAATAGCAATCAGCCCCAGCATTTT
CDR3 protein: CAIGTGEPNSNQPQHF
clone size: -
D gene: TRBD1
V gene: TRBV10-3
J gene: TRBJ1-5

CDR3 DNA: TGTGCCAGCTCAGGGCAGAGCAATCAGCCCCAGCATTTT
CDR3 protein: CASSGQSNQPQHF
clone size: -
D gene: -
V gene: TRBV18
J gene: TRBJ1-5

CDR3 DNA: TGTGCCAGCTGTTCAACCGACGGGAGAACCTACAATGAGCAGTTCTTC
CDR3 protein: CASCSTDGRTYNEQFF
clone size: -
D gene: -
V gene: TRBV28
J gene: TRBJ2-1